The rows below give T cell receptor beta chains drawn from one sample of a study of T cell responses to AZD1222 COVID-19 vaccine. Produced via immunoSEQ multiplex PCR; TCRdb's table is partial and in-frame only. The sample holds some 150,000 clones, 90% seen once. This specimen was peripheral blood, taken 28 days after the second AZD1222 dose. The origin of the receptors is an adult who received the AZD1222 COVID-19 vaccine. CDR3s include the opening cysteine and the closing phenylalanine or tryptophan.

J gene,CDR3 length,V gene,CDR3 protein
TRBJ1-1,15,TRBV6-6,CASSWGTGGNTEAFF
TRBJ2-7,13,TRBV9,CASSGTNSYEQYF
TRBJ2-3,13,TRBV28,CASLQPSTDTQYF
TRBJ2-7,15,TRBV15,CATSREVWGDSEQYF
TRBJ1-1,14,TRBV27,CASSLSTGNTEAFF
TRBJ1-3,13,TRBV11-2,CASTLGGGNTIYF
TRBJ2-5,12,TRBV12-3/TRBV12-4,CASRRRQEAQYF
TRBJ2-1,15,TRBV3-1/TRBV3-2,CASSQDDAGYNEQFF
TRBJ1-4,13,TRBV6-1,CASSEMVGEKLFF
TRBJ1-5,12,TRBV24-1,CATGGSNQPQHF
TRBJ2-1,15,TRBV15,CATSSPGTAYNEQFF
TRBJ2-5,14,TRBV7-9,CASSLGGLGETQYF
TRBJ2-3,16,TRBV15,CATSRETSGYTDTQYF
TRBJ1-2,15,TRBV14,CASSQGRTGDYGYTF
TRBJ1-1,14,TRBV7-8,CASSLTGGWAEAFF
TRBJ1-6,14,TRBV6-4,CASSDGVYNSPLHF